A single sample gave rise to the 24 T cell receptor beta chains below, sequenced in a study of T cell responses to AZD1222 COVID-19 vaccine. Data came from immunoSEQ multiplex PCR; TCRdb stores just in-frame clones and leaves some out. The sample comprises roughly 99,000 clones, about 85% of which are singletons, and roughly 4.3% rests with the top ten. Sequenced here: peripheral blood, sampled on day 0 of AZD1222 vaccination. These receptor sequences come from an adult in good health.

V and J are TRBV6-6 and TRBJ1-2; D remains unclear. The CDR3 is 14 amino acids. The V gene's germline CDR1 is MNHNY and CDR2 SVGAGI (reference sequence). Trimming left V 5 bases short and J 2 bases short, with 12 bases between. The CDR3 region has the DNA TGTGCCAGCAGTGCCCTGAAAGGGAACTATGGCTACACCTTC. Its protein product is CASSALKGNYGYTF.

This clone has only one observation. The rearrangement uses TRBV11-1 and TRBJ1-1, with D unresolved. The V gene lost 3 bases and the J gene lost 8 bases, with 13 bases spanning the gap. Germline V gene lookup returns CDR1 SGHAT and CDR2 FQDESV (reference sequence). CDR3 length equals 13 residues. CDR3 nucleotides: TGTGCCAGCAGCTTCCGGGAAGGGTCGGAAGCTTTCTTT. It specifies CASSFREGSEAFF.

The V and J genes are TRBV11-2 and TRBJ1-2; D remains ambiguous. CDR1 and CDR2 (germline): SGHAT, FQNNGV. The CDR3 sequence is 12 residues long. V lost 4 bases and J 8 bases, leaving 11 bases between the germline ends. Here the CDR3 reads CASSSRAWGYTF. CDR3 nucleotides: TGTGCCAGCAGCTCCCGGGCCTGGGGCTACACCTTC.

V is TRBV5-4 and J is TRBJ1-2, with a possible D match to TRBD1 (5 bases). The CDR3 extends over 15 amino acids. The germline V gene has CDR1 SGHNT and CDR2 YYREEE (reference sequence). V gave up 0 bases and J gave up 6 bases, with 15 bases separating them. Here the CDR3 reads CASSLGGLRGDGYTF. The CDR3 coding sequence is TGTGCCAGCAGCTTGGGGGGATTAAGGGGAGATGGCTACACCTTC.

The DNA for the CDR3 is TGCGCCAGCAGCCAACAGGGAGGAGGAGAGACCCAGTACTTC. Its translation: CASSQQGGGETQYF. J is TRBJ2-5 and V is TRBV5-1, with D possibly being TRBD1 or TRBD2 (6 bases each). There are 14 residues in the CDR3. V was clipped by 4 bases and J by 4 bases, with 14 bases between them. Germline V gives CDR1 SGHRS, CDR2 YFSETQ.

V is TRBV11-1 and J is TRBJ2-3; D ambiguous. V was clipped by 3 bases and J by 0 bases, with 7 bases between them. The CDR3 totals 14 residues. The V gene's germline CDR1 is SGHAT and CDR2 FQDESV (reference sequence). The CDR3 bases are TGTGCCAGCAGCTTCATACGGAGCACAGATACGCAGTATTTT. Translating it yields CASSFIRSTDTQYF.

J is TRBJ1-1 and V is TRBV6-5; perhaps TRBD1 as D (5 bases). Germline values: CDR1 MNHEY, CDR2 SVGAGI. The CDR3 length is 13 residues. V was clipped by 5 bases and J by 4 bases, with 11 bases between them. CDR3 DNA: TGTGCCAGCAGTCCCCCAGGGATCACTGAAGCTTTCTTT. Protein sequence: CASSPPGITEAFF.

The chain is built from TRBV6-5 and TRBJ2-3; 8 bases fit TRBD2. Germline trimming cut 8 bases from V and 0 bases from J; bases unmatched to any gene: 7. This CDR3 region has 15 residues. Germline CDR1 reads MNHEY; CDR2 reads SVGAGI. CDR3 sequence: CASQAGELSTDTQYF. The CDR3 bases are TGTGCCAGCCAAGCGGGAGAATTAAGCACAGATACGCAGTATTTT.

The V and J genes are TRBV29-1 and TRBJ2-5; TRBD1 might be the D (6 bases). Germline V lookup: CDR1 SQVTM, CDR2 ANQGSEA. V gave up 8 bases and J gave up 7 bases, with 20 bases separating them. The length of the CDR3 is 13 residues. This CDR3 is CSSLQNPRGTQYF. For the CDR3, the DNA is TGCAGCTCCCTACAGAACCCCAGGGGGACCCAGTACTTC.

The chain employs TRBV7-8 and TRBJ1-2; maybe TRBD1 (6 bases). Germline V gives CDR1 SGHVS, CDR2 FQNEAQ. Trimming cost V 5 bases and J 1 base, with 8 bases left between them. The CDR3 is made up of 13 amino acids. The CDR3 protein is CASSPQGNYGYTF. CDR3 coding DNA: TGTGCCAGCAGCCCACAGGGTAACTATGGCTACACCTTC.

V is TRBV25-1 and J is TRBJ1-2; the D gene is possibly TRBD1 (6 bases). V lost 0 bases to trimming and J lost 4 bases, with 12 bases between them. CDR1 and CDR2 (germline): MGHDK, SYGVNS. The CDR3 is 15 amino acids. CDR3 residues: CASSEYAIQGYGYTF. CDR3 bases: TGTGCCAGCAGTGAATATGCCATACAGGGCTATGGCTACACCTTC.

The genes are TRBV18 and TRBJ2-2; 7 nucleotides agree with TRBD1. CDR3 length equals 15 residues. Per the germline V gene, CDR1 is KGHSH and CDR2 is LQKENI. Unmatched junction bases numbered 5, after V lost 6 bases and J lost 1 base. CDR3 DNA: TGTGCCAGCTCGATGACAGGGCTGAACACCGGGGAGCTGTTTTTT. This gives the protein CASSMTGLNTGELFF.

The V call is TRBV12-3 or TRBV12-4, the J call TRBJ1-6; 10 nucleotides match TRBD1. The CDR3 covers 13 residues. Trimming removed 6 bases from V and 10 bases from J; junction bases left unmatched: 3. The CDR3 loop is CASSRTGGSPLHF. The DNA for the CDR3 is TGTGCCAGCAGCCGGACAGGGGGGTCACCCCTCCACTTT.

The chain uses TRBV25-1 and TRBJ2-5; 7 bases line up with TRBD2. The ends lost 6 bases at V and 3 bases at J; junction bases unmatched: 10. This CDR3 has 15 amino acids. The germline gives CDR1 MGHDK, CDR2 SYGVNS. In DNA form, the CDR3 reads TGTGCCAGCAGCTTGACTAGGGGACTAAAAGAGACCCAGTACTTC. This gives the protein CASSLTRGLKETQYF. Full variable domain (remainder filled in from reference TRBV25-1 and TRBJ2-5): EADIYQTPRYLVIGTGKKITLECSQTMGHDKMYWYQQDPGMELHLIHYSYGVNSTEKGDLSSESTVSRIRTEHFPLTLESARPSHTSQYLCASSLTRGLKETQYFGPGTRLLVL.

This clone was recorded a few times. The V and J genes are TRBV29-1 and TRBJ1-2, with unresolved D. The germline V and J ends were trimmed by 1 base and 7 bases, with 13 bases remaining between them. The CDR3 sequence is 13 residues long. Germline V gene data show CDR1 as SQVTM and CDR2 as ANQGSEA. CDR3 amino acids: CSVEGGDSSGYTF. The CDR3 DNA follows: TGCAGCGTTGAAGGTGGGGATAGCAGTGGCTACACCTTC.

V gene TRBV7-2 combines with J gene TRBJ2-3; 7 bases are a match to TRBD1. The trim removed 3 bases at V and 6 bases at J, leaving 3 bases unmatched. Germline CDR1 is SGHTA and CDR2 is FQGNSA. The CDR3 length is 13 residues. The DNA for the CDR3 is TGTGCCAGCAGCTTCGACAGGGCGGATACGCAGTATTTT. This encodes CASSFDRADTQYF.

The genes are TRBV19 and TRBJ1-2; D may be TRBD1 (6 bases). This CDR3 comprises 15 residues. Germline assignment: CDR1 LNHDA and CDR2 SQIVND (reference sequence). Deletions cut 1 base from V and 4 bases from J, with 13 bases between. This CDR3 reads CASSIGTVRVYGYTF. CDR3 nucleotides: TGTGCCAGTAGTATAGGGACAGTAAGGGTCTATGGCTACACCTTC. Full variable domain (outside the CDR3, taken from reference TRBV19 and TRBJ1-2): DGGITQSPKYLFRKEGQNVTLSCEQNLNHDAMYWYRQDPGQGLRLIYYSQIVNDFQKGDIAEGYSVSREKKESFPLTVTSAQKNPTAFYLCASSIGTVRVYGYTFGSGTRLTVV.

The CDR3 sequence: CASSPVGSSYNEQFF. The CDR3 nucleotides are TGTGCCAGCAGCCCCGTCGGGAGCTCCTACAATGAGCAGTTCTTC. This chain connects TRBV7-9 to TRBJ2-1; tentatively, D is TRBD2 (6 bases). V was cut by 5 bases and J by 0 bases, with 11 bases left in between. This CDR3 is built from 15 residues. CDR1 and CDR2 (germline): SEHNR, FQNEAQ (reference sequence). Full variable domain (missing parts from reference TRBV7-9 and TRBJ2-1): DTGVSQNPRHKITKRGQNVTFRCDPISEHNRLYWYRQTLGQGPEFLTYFQNEAQLEKSRLLSDRFSAERPKGSFSTLEIQRTEQGDSAMYLCASSPVGSSYNEQFFGPGTRLTVL.

The V and J genes are TRBV7-8 and TRBJ2-2; D perhaps matches TRBD1 (7 bases). This CDR3 is 19 amino acids long. Germline values: CDR1 SGHVS, CDR2 FQNEAQ. The V and J ends lost 1 base and 4 bases respectively, with 22 bases between them. The DNA for the CDR3 is TGTGCCAGCAGCTTAGGGCAGGGGGGATTTGGGCCACTCACCGGGGAGCTGTTTTTT. It specifies CASSLGQGGFGPLTGELFF.

This chain connects TRBV11-3 to TRBJ2-2; TRBD2 matches at 10 bases. Germline V gene sequence: CDR1 SGHNT, CDR2 YENEEA. V lost 0 bases to trimming and J lost 5 bases; unmatched junction nucleotides: 6. This CDR3 has 17 amino acids. The CDR3 coding sequence is TGTGCCAGCAGCTTAGATCGCAGCGGGAGGGGTACCGGGGAGCTGTTTTTT. Protein: CASSLDRSGRGTGELFF.

The rearrangement links TRBV7-9 to TRBJ2-1, with D possibly matching TRBD2 (6 bases). Per the germline V gene, CDR1 is SEHNR and CDR2 is FQNEAQ (reference sequence). Trimming left V 6 bases short and J 12 bases short, with 15 bases between. The CDR3 is 12 residues long. As DNA, the CDR3 is TGTGCCAGCAGGGAGGGGATTGGAGGGCAGTTCTTC. Encoded protein: CASREGIGGQFF.

V usage is TRBV9 and J usage is TRBJ2-7; D is possibly TRBD2 (5 bases). Germline V lookup: CDR1 SGDLS, CDR2 YYNGEE. The ends were cut back, 3 bases at V and 7 bases at J, with 17 bases in the middle. This CDR3 has 14 residues. The CDR3 spells CASSGEGSWGEQYF. The CDR3 DNA reads TGTGCCAGCAGCGGAGAGGGTTCCTGGGGAGAGCAGTACTTC.

The chain couples TRBV10-3 to TRBJ1-3; no clear D gene. V gave up 4 bases and J gave up 0 bases, with 13 bases separating them. The V gene's germline CDR1 is ENHRY and CDR2 SYGVKD. The CDR3 is made up of 16 amino acids. CDR3 loop: CAISATQTLSGNTIYF. The CDR3 DNA reads TGTGCCATCAGTGCCACCCAGACACTCTCTGGAAACACCATATATTTT.

The chain is built from TRBV6-2 or TRBV6-3 and TRBJ1-5, with 8 bases that match TRBD1. Germline V gene lookup returns CDR1 MNHEY and CDR2 SVGEGT. The CDR3 totals 16 residues. The V gene end was trimmed by 5 bases and the J gene end by 5 bases; junction bases not matched to a gene: 11. The CDR3 sequence: CASSLRGQGADQPQHF. The CDR3 DNA is TGTGCCAGCAGTCTCCGCGGACAGGGAGCAGATCAGCCCCAGCATTTT.